This T cell receptor beta chain was identified in a study of PD-L1 blockade in urothelial cancer. For the study at large: Anywhere from 0 to 3 prior chemotherapy regimens had been received by patients.

Time point indicated: pretreatment peripheral blood. Clones were read by immunoSEQ multiplex PCR, and TCRdb kept only the in-frame ones, dropping some. The sample holds about 45,000 clones, roughly 88% seen once. Germline CDR1 SNHLY, CDR2 FYNNEI. Between the trimmed V and J ends, which lost 8 bases and 3 bases, there was a span of 8 bases. The CDR3 is made up of 12 amino acids. Sequenced material: PBMCs, taken around atezolizumab (anti-PD-L1) treatment. The source is a donor at least 40 years old with urothelial cancer. The chain has TRBV2 and TRBJ1-5; D gene ambiguous. CDR3 sequence reads: CASGQNNQPQHF. Here the CDR3 DNA reads TGTGCCAGCGGGCAAAACAATCAGCCCCAGCATTTT.